The present TCR beta chain was sequenced within a study of CD8+ T cells in alopecia areata. Study as a whole: Each day, treated patients took oral tofacitinib twice, at 5 to 10 mg per dose. Severity of treated patients was scored by affected scalp percentage. Study-wide points: Scalp clonality, together with expanded CD8+ clones among the top 100, fell significantly with tofacitinib. A great number of expanded lesional clones endured in scalp and blood during tofacitinib.

Documented treatment: oral pan-JAK inhibitor, 5-10 mg twice daily. Of note for this clone: The antigen is not known.

The CDR3 totals 15 residues. With 4 bases clipped from V and 5 bases from J, the junction kept 4 bases outside the gene matches. The V gene's germline CDR1 is SGDLS and CDR2 YYNGEE. Extraction of RNA preceded its reverse transcription into cDNA, which served as the sequencing template. Libraries were prepared by immunoSEQ multiplex PCR; TCRdb keeps only in-frame clonotypes and omits some of them. The table shows about 100,000 clones, with 40% to 50% occurring only once. The specimen was CD8+ T cells sorted from blood, collected at week 24, from a patient treated with tofacitinib. The TCR was taken from a human donor with alopecia areata. V and J are TRBV9 and TRBJ2-2; 11 positions agree with TRBD2. The CDR3 nucleotides are TGTGCCAGCAGCATACGACTAGCGGGGACCGGGGAGCTGTTTTTT. Residues: CASSIRLAGTGELFF.